Presented here are 9 T cell receptor beta chains from one specimen sequenced in a study of T cell repertoires in cytomegalovirus infection. TCRdb redid the calling of the reads with MiXCR, one entry per CDR3 protein. Of roughly 120,000 distinct CDR3 sequences in the sample, more than 30% were seen once. Antigens of these TCRs are unknown. Sequenced material: CD8+ T cells from cultured PBMCs, taken from culture after CMV antigen stimulation. The receptors were sampled from a human donor in good health (CMV status not recorded). Some clones in this sample may be carry-over from other donors' samples.

This clonotype was detected many times. The rearrangement joins TRBV7-2 to TRBJ2-1; 7 bases agree with TRBD1. This CDR3 comprises 16 residues. The J segment lost 7 bases and the V segment lost 2 bases, leaving 11 bases of the junction unmatched. Germline V gene data show CDR1 as SGHTA and CDR2 as FQGNSA. CDR3 amino acids: CASSLTRTGVINEQFF. The CDR3 DNA follows: TGTGCCAGCAGCTTAACCCGAACAGGGGTTATAAATGAGCAGTTCTTC.

The chain couples TRBV4-2 to TRBJ2-3; TRBD2 matches at 8 bases. The germline gives CDR1 LGHNA, CDR2 YNFKEQ. The CDR3 consists of 13 residues. The CDR3, as DNA: TGTTCTACCAGCGGGGGTCTCACAGATACGCAGTATTTT. Translated: CSTSGGLTDTQYF.

V is TRBV4-1 and J is TRBJ2-7; TRBD1 matches at 7 bases. Germline CDR1 reads MGHRA; CDR2 reads YSYEKL. The V and J ends lost 2 bases and 2 bases, in that order; junction bases with no gene match: 15. The CDR3 contains 18 residues. CDR3 loop: CASSQKTVTGTATYEQYF. DNA of the CDR3: TGCGCCAGCAGCCAAAAAACCGTAACCGGGACAGCAACCTACGAGCAGTACTTC.

At least ten counts were recorded for this clonotype. The chain employs TRBV7-8 and TRBJ1-2; no clear D. The CDR3 consists of 13 residues. CDR1 and CDR2 from the germline V gene are SGHVS and FQNEAQ. Deletions cut 5 bases from V and 0 bases from J, with 7 bases between. The CDR3 region has the DNA TGTGCCAGCAGCAACATGACTAACTATGGCTACACCTTC. Translating gives CASSNMTNYGYTF.

This clonotype occurred a few times. The chain has TRBV2 and TRBJ1-4; D is possibly TRBD1 (6 bases). The germline V and J ends were trimmed by 6 bases and 8 bases, with 16 bases remaining between them. This CDR3 region has 14 residues. Germline V CDR1 and CDR2: SNHLY, FYNNEI. The CDR3 region is CASSNGQYGEKLFF. DNA of the CDR3: TGTGCCAGCAGCAATGGACAGTACGGGGAAAAACTGTTTTTT.

This clonotype was seen ten or more times. V and J are TRBV6-1 and TRBJ2-7, with D hard to call. CDR3 length equals 15 residues. The ends were cut back, 5 bases at V and 2 bases at J, with 16 bases in the middle. CDR1 is MNHNS, CDR2 SASEGT, per germline. CDR3 DNA sequence: TGTGCCAGCAGTCACACACGGGTGGTCACCTACGAGCAGTACTTC. This encodes CASSHTRVVTYEQYF.

This clonotype was counted a few times. This rearrangement joins TRBV10-3 to TRBJ2-3, with 8 bases identical to TRBD2. The CDR3 contains 13 residues. Trimming removed 8 bases from V and 4 bases from J; junction bases left unmatched: 5. Per germline, CDR1 ENHRY and CDR2 SYGVKD. This CDR3 is CAISGGGADTQYF. In DNA form, the CDR3 reads TGTGCCATCTCCGGGGGGGGGGCAGATACGCAGTATTTT.

This clonotype was counted a few times. The genes are TRBV6-5 and TRBJ1-2; perhaps TRBD1 as D (6 bases). This CDR3 is built from 15 residues. V was clipped by 3 bases and J by 2 bases, with 13 bases between them. CDR1 is MNHEY and CDR2 is SVGAGI in the germline V gene. This chain's CDR3 is CASSYTRTVNYGYTF. CDR3 bases: TGTGCCAGCAGTTATACTAGGACAGTCAACTATGGCTACACCTTC.

This chain joins TRBV5-6 and TRBJ2-3, with D possibly called TRBD1 or TRBD2 (6 bases each). V lost 0 bases and J 3 bases, leaving 8 bases between the germline ends. Germline-derived CDR1 and CDR2 are SGHDT and YYEEEE. There are 14 residues in the CDR3. The CDR3 bases are TGTGCCAGCAGCTTGGGGGGGGCGACAGATACGCAGTATTTT. Its protein product is CASSLGGATDTQYF.